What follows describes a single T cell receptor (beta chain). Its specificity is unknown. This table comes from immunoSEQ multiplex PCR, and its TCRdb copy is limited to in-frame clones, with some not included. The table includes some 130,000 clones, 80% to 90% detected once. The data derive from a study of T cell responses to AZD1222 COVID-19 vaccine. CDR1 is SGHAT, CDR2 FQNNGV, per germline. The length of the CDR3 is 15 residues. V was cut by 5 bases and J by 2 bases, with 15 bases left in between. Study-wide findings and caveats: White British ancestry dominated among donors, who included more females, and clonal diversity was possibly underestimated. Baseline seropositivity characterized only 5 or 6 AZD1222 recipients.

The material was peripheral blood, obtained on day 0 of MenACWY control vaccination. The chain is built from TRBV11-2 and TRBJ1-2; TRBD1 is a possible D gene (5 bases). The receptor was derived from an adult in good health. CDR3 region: CASSLSPQGNYGYTF. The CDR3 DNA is TGTGCCAGCAGCCTTAGCCCCCAGGGCAACTATGGCTACACCTTC.